The clone carrying this TCR beta chain was counted a few times. The antigen is undetermined. The sample is drawn from a study of response to subunit inactivated influenza vaccine. The study, taken as a whole, reports: The authors suggested that few new T cells are recruited per seasonal influenza vaccination.

V lost 6 bases, J lost 1 base, and 12 bases lay in between. CDR3 length equals 15 residues. TCRdb reprocessed the RT-PCR reads with MiXCR, giving one entry per CDR3 protein. This sample has roughly 170,000 distinct CDR3 sequences, with around 9% found just once. The chain carries TRBV12-3 or TRBV12-4 and TRBJ2-2; possible D gene TRBD1, 5 bases. This receptor was identified in a man aged 45-60 years who received an inactivated influenza vaccine. The input for sequencing was non-naive T cells sorted from PBMCs, taken on the day of vaccination. The CDR3 coding sequence is TGTGCCAGCAGGATCAGGGTACGGAACACCGGGGAGCTGTTTTTT. Translation: CASRIRVRNTGELFF.